One and the same sample provided the 19 T cell receptor beta chains below, sequenced in a study. TCRdb analysed the 5' RACE reads with MiXCR anew, one entry per CDR3 protein. The sample has roughly 40,000 distinct CDR3 sequences, less than 30% seen once. What was sequenced was memory CD4+ T cells sorted from a lymph node. Subset given: memory CD4+ T cells, CD4+CD45RO+CD25-. These receptors came from a female donor with breast cancer.

The chain joins TRBV13 to TRBJ1-4; 7 bases are a match to TRBD1. The V gene end was trimmed by 4 bases and the J gene end by 7 bases; junction bases not matched to a gene: 6. Germline lookup yields CDR1 PRHDT and CDR2 FYEKMQ (reference sequence). The CDR3 loop spans 14 amino acids. CDR3 amino acids: CASSSRDSSEKLFF. CDR3 bases: TGTGCCAGCAGCTCCCGGGACAGCAGTGAAAAACTGTTTTTT. Variable domain in full (rest from reference TRBV13 and TRBJ1-4): AAGVIQSPRHLIKEKRETATLKCYPIPRHDTVYWYQQGPGQDPQFLISFYEKMQSDKGSIPDRFSAQQFSDYHSELNMSSLELGDSALYFCASSSRDSSEKLFFGSGTQLSVL.

This clonotype has a count of ten or more. The genes are TRBV10-3 and TRBJ2-1; possibly TRBD1 or TRBD2 for D (5 bases each). There are 15 residues in the CDR3. V lost 5 bases and J 2 bases, leaving 13 bases between the germline ends. Germline CDR1 and CDR2: ENHRY and SYGVKD. The CDR3 loop is CAISRDRSTYNEQFF. The CDR3 region has the DNA TGTGCCATCAGTCGGGACCGTTCCACCTACAATGAGCAGTTCTTC.

At least ten counts were recorded for this clonotype. V and J are TRBV12-3 or TRBV12-4 and TRBJ2-1; no clear D. V was shortened by 5 bases and J by 6 bases, with 5 bases between the two germline ends. This CDR3 has 11 residues. The CDR3 loop is CASSVTNEQFF. The CDR3, as DNA: TGTGCCAGCAGTGTGACCAATGAGCAGTTCTTC.

The chain recombines TRBV4-1 with TRBJ1-1; D gene uncertain. The germline gives CDR1 MGHRA, CDR2 YSYEKL. This CDR3 has 14 residues. The ends were cut back, 1 base at V and 8 bases at J, with 14 bases in the middle. CDR3 nucleotides: TGCGCCAGCAGCCAAGCGGGCTCCACAAACGAAGCTTTCTTT. Amino acid sequence: CASSQAGSTNEAFF.

This clonotype was recorded at least ten times. The chain employs TRBV9 and TRBJ1-2; no clear D gene. V lost 4 bases and J 3 bases, leaving 13 bases between the germline ends. There are 14 residues in the CDR3. From germline, CDR1 is SGDLS and CDR2 YYNGEE. This chain's CDR3 is CASSPGSPDYGYTF. The CDR3 DNA reads as TGTGCCAGCAGCCCGGGGAGCCCCGACTATGGCTACACCTTC.

This clonotype was seen ten or more times. The rearrangement joins TRBV12-3 or TRBV12-4 to TRBJ2-3; 9 bases map to TRBD1. V was clipped by 6 bases and J by 3 bases; unmatched bases: 4. This CDR3 region has 14 residues. Here the CDR3 reads CASSLTGGTDTQYF. CDR3 in DNA: TGTGCCAGCAGCCTGACAGGGGGAACAGATACGCAGTATTTT.

V is TRBV6-5 and J is TRBJ2-2; a possible D gene is TRBD2 (7 bases). Looked up from germline, CDR1 is MNHEY and CDR2 is SVGAGI. V lost 6 bases to trimming and J lost 6 bases, with 17 bases between them. This CDR3 has 15 amino acids. CDR3 protein: CASSPPGGRAGELFF. The CDR3 DNA reads as TGTGCCAGCAGCCCTCCGGGGGGCAGGGCCGGGGAGCTGTTTTTT.

The V gene is TRBV9, the J gene TRBJ2-5; 9 bases are shared with TRBD2. V shed 6 bases and J 1 base; nucleotides not matched to a gene: 7. Germline CDR1 SGDLS, CDR2 YYNGEE. This CDR3 region has 15 residues. Written as DNA, the CDR3 is TGTGCCAGCACCCCGCGGGAGGGCCTCCAAGAGACCCAGTACTTC. Translation gives CASTPREGLQETQYF.

The rearrangement links TRBV6-5 to TRBJ1-1; D possibly corresponds to TRBD1 (5 bases). The germline V gene encodes CDR1 MNHEY and CDR2 SVGAGI. This CDR3 region has 13 residues. V was cut by 6 bases and J by 3 bases, with 11 bases left in between. The CDR3 reads CASRRQLHTEAFF. CDR3 bases: TGTGCCAGCAGGAGACAGCTCCACACTGAAGCTTTCTTT.

The chain couples TRBV7-9 to TRBJ2-2; D is ambiguous. Trimming left V 4 bases short and J 6 bases short, with 6 bases between. Germline V gene sequence: CDR1 SEHNR, CDR2 FQNEAQ (reference sequence). The CDR3 is made up of 12 amino acids. The CDR3 DNA reads as TGTGCCAGCAGCTCCAACCCCGGGGAGCTGTTTTTT. Translation: CASSSNPGELFF.

The chain employs TRBV28 and TRBJ2-2, with 8 bases identical to TRBD1. This CDR3 spans 15 amino acids. After removal of 5 bases from V and 0 bases from J, the junction contained 2 bases not matched to a gene. CDR1 MDHEN and CDR2 SYDVKM come from the germline V gene. DNA of the CDR3: TGTGCCAGCAGTCAGGGGGCGACGAACACCGGGGAGCTGTTTTTT. Protein: CASSQGATNTGELFF.

Written as DNA, the CDR3 is TGTGCCAGCAGCCCTAACCGGGCGACAGGGAAGGACGGGGAGCTGTTTTTT. Translated: CASSPNRATGKDGELFF. The J gene is TRBJ2-2, the V gene TRBV4-2; TRBD1 matches 7 bases. The CDR3 is 17 residues long. Trimming at V came to 4 bases and at J to 7 bases, leaving 15 bases not matched to a gene. Looked up from germline, CDR1 is LGHNA and CDR2 is YNFKEQ.

The rearrangement uses TRBV7-9 and TRBJ2-7, with a possible D match to TRBD2 (6 bases). The CDR3 contains 16 residues. V was shortened by 3 bases and J by 3 bases, with 18 bases between the two germline ends. CDR1 is SEHNR and CDR2 is FQNEAQ in the germline V gene (reference sequence). CDR3 in amino acids: CASSLAGSGNNYEQYF. CDR3 nucleotide sequence: TGTGCCAGCAGCTTGGCGGGATCCGGGAACAACTACGAGCAGTACTTC. Filled out from reference TRBV7-9 and TRBJ2-7, the complete variable domain reads DTGVSQNPRHKITKRGQNVTFRCDPISEHNRLYWYRQTLGQGPEFLTYFQNEAQLEKSRLLSDRFSAERPKGSFSTLEIQRTEQGDSAMYLCASSLAGSGNNYEQYFGPGTRLTVT.

This clonotype has a handful of counts. The chain combines TRBV27 with TRBJ2-1; the D is unclear. V was pared by 2 bases and J by 1 base, with 6 bases between. Per germline, CDR1 MNHEY and CDR2 SMNVEV (reference sequence). CDR3 length equals 14 residues. CDR3 in DNA: TGTGCCAGCAGTTTAAGATCGTCCTACAATGAGCAGTTCTTC. It yields the protein CASSLRSSYNEQFF.

The chain carries TRBV11-3 and TRBJ2-5, with D possibly TRBD1 on 6 matching bases. V shed 5 bases and J shed 7 bases, with 14 bases lying between them. The CDR3 is 13 amino acids. From germline, CDR1 is SGHNT and CDR2 YENEEA. The DNA of the CDR3 is TGTGCCAGCAGCACAAACAGGGAAGGGACCCAGTACTTC. This codes for CASSTNREGTQYF.

This clonotype was seen a few times. The CDR3 reads CASSHTEMNTEAFF. CDR3 nucleotide sequence: TGCGCCAGCAGCCATACAGAAATGAACACTGAAGCTTTCTTT. The V gene is TRBV4-1, the J gene TRBJ1-1; D is unresolved. Trimming took 3 bases from V and 0 from J, leaving 8 bases between them. Germline CDR1 MGHRA, CDR2 YSYEKL. The CDR3 is made up of 14 amino acids.

The chain combines TRBV6-1 with TRBJ2-7; no firm D call. From germline, CDR1 is MNHNS and CDR2 SASEGT. The CDR3 runs to 13 residues. V lost 7 bases and J lost 0, with 10 bases in between. CDR3 amino acids: CASKAVSSYEQYF. CDR3 coding DNA: TGTGCCAGCAAGGCTGTTAGCTCCTACGAGCAGTACTTC.

The CDR3 region is CASKGLDEQYF. The CDR3 DNA sequence: TGTGCCAGCAAGGGGTTGGACGAGCAGTACTTC. The rearrangement uses TRBV5-5 and TRBJ2-7; weak D call: TRBD1 (5 bases). The CDR3 is made up of 11 amino acids. Germline loops: CDR1 SGHKS, CDR2 YYEKEE (reference sequence). V was cut by 6 bases and J by 5 bases, with 9 bases left in between.

The chain joins TRBV7-3 to TRBJ2-3, with 10 nucleotides matching TRBD2. Trimming cost V 2 bases and J 0 bases; bases outside gene matches: 5. CDR1 and CDR2 from the germline V gene are SGHTA and FQGTGA. The CDR3 covers 17 residues. The CDR3 nucleotides read TGTGCCAGCAGCTTAGCTAGCGGGGGCCCAAGCACAGATACGCAGTATTTT. Translating gives CASSLASGGPSTDTQYF.